This T cell receptor beta chain appears in the sequencing data of a study of T cells in Graves' hyperthyroidism and ophthalmopathy. Whole-study context: Before any treatment, at initial diagnosis, peripheral blood was collected.

There are 13 residues in the CDR3. Germline V CDR1 and CDR2: SNHLY, FYNNEI. V lost 10 bases and J lost 6, with 15 bases in between. TCR beta CDR3 regions were amplified from RNA transcripts. TCR CDR3 underwent first-round RT-PCR with the HTBI primer set. Each CDR3 protein is one row after TCRdb ran MiXCR on the multiplex PCR reads. The sample yields 350,000 to 400,000 distinct CDR3 sequences, under 20% seen once. Fresh peripheral blood, about 9.3 ml, yielded the PBMCs. Sample: blood. V and J are TRBV2 and TRBJ1-4; TRBD1 is a possible D gene (6 bases). The source of this sequence is a man aged 18 to 35 with Graves' ophthalmopathy. This CDR3 is CATHGGDHEKLFF. The DNA of the CDR3 is TGTGCCACCCATGGGGGCGATCATGAAAAACTGTTTTTT.